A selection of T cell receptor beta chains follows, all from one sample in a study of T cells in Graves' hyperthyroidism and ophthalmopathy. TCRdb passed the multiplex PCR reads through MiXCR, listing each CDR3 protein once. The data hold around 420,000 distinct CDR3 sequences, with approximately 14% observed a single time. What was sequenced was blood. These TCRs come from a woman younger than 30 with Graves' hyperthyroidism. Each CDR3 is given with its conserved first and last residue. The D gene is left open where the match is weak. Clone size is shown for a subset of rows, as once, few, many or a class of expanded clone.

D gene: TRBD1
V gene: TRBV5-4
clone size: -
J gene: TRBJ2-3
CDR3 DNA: TGTGCCAGCGACAGGGTTACAGATACGCAGTATTTT
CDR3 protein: CASDRVTDTQYF

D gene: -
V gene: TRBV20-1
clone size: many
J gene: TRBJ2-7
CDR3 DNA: TGCAGTGCTAGAGATCTAGGGGGAGCCAAGTACGAGCAGTACTTC
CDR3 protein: CSARDLGGAKYEQYF

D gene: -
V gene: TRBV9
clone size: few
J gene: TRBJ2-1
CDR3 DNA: TGTGCCAGCAGTCCTATCGGGGACTCCTACAATGAGCAGTTCTTC
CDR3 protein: CASSPIGDSYNEQFF

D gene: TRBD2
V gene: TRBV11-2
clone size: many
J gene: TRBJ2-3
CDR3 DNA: TGTGCCAGCAAAAGAGCGGGGGGGTCAGATACGCAGTATTTT
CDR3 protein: CASKRAGGSDTQYF

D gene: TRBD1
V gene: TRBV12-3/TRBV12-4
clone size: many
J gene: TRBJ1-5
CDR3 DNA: TGTGCCAGCAGTCCGACAGGGGGCGTTCAGCCCCAGCATTTT
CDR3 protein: CASSPTGGVQPQHF

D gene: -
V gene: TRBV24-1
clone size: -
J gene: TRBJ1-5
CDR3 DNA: TGTGCCACCAGTGAAACCGGACAGAGCAATCAGCCCCAGCATTTT
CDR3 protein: CATSETGQSNQPQHF

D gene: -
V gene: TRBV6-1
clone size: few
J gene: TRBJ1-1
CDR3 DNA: TGTGCCAGGCGGCGGGAGGCTTTCTTT
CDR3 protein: CARRREAFF

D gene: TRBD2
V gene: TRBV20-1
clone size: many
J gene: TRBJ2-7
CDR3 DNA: TGCAGTGCTAGAGATCCGACTAGCGTGTACGAGCAGTACTTC
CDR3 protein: CSARDPTSVYEQYF

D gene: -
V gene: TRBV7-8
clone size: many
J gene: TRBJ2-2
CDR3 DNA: TGTGCCAGCAGCTTAGTGCCCGGGGAGCTGTTTTTT
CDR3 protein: CASSLVPGELFF

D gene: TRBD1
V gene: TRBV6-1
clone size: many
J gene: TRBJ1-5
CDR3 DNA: TGTGCCAGCAGTCGTCGGGACAGGGTCAATCAGCCCCAGCATTTT
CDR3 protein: CASSRRDRVNQPQHF

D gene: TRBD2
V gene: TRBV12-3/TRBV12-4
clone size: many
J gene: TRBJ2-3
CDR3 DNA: TGTGCCAGCAGTGAGACTAGCGGGGGGGCCAGAACGCAGTATTTT
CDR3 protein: CASSETSGGARTQYF

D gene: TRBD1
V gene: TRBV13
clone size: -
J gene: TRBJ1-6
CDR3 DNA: TGTGCCAGCAGCGAAGAGGACAGGGGGAGTAATTCACCCCTCCACTTT
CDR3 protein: CASSEEDRGSNSPLHF

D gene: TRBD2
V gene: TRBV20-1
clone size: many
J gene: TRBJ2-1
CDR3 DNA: TGCAGTGCTAGAGATATGGGGCGGGGGGACTACAATGAGCAGTTCTTC
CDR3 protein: CSARDMGRGDYNEQFF

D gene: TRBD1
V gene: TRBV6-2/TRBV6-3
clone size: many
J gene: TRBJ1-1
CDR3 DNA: TGTGCCAGCAGTCCTTTGACAGGGCGGACTGAAGCTTTCTTT
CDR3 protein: CASSPLTGRTEAFF

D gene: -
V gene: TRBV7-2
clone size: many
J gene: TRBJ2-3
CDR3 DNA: TGTGCCAGCAGCTTAGAGGGCACTAGGAATGCGCAGTATTTT
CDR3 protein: CASSLEGTRNAQYF

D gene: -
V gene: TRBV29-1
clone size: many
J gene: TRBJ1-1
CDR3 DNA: TGCAGCGTTGGCAGGGCCAACACTGAAGCTTTCTTT
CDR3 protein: CSVGRANTEAFF

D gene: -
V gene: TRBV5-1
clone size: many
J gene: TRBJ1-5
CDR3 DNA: TGCGCCAGCAGCAACGATCCTGGGGATCAGCCCCAGCATTTT
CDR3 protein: CASSNDPGDQPQHF

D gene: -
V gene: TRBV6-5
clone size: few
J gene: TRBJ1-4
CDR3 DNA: TGTGCCAGCAGTTGGGACAAAAGAAATGAAAAACTGTTTTTT
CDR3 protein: CASSWDKRNEKLFF

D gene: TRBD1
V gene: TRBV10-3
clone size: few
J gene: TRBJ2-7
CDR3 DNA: TGTGCCATCAGTGACCCGGGACAGGGCCCCAACGAGCAGTACTTC
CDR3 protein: CAISDPGQGPNEQYF

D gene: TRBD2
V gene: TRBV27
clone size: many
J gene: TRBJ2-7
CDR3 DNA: TGTGCCAGCAGTCTACTAGCGGGAGGGGGGGCCTACGAGCAGTACTTC
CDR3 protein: CASSLLAGGGAYEQYF

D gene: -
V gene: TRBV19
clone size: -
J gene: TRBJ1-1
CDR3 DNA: TGTGCCAGTACCTTTGGGGGCGCTGAAGCTTTCTTT
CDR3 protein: CASTFGGAEAFF

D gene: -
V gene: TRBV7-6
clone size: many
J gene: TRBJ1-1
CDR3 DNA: TGTGCCAGCAGCTTATCCCACGGATCTAACACTGAAGCTTTCTTT
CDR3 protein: CASSLSHGSNTEAFF

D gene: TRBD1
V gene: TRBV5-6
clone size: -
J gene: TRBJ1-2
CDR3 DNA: TGTGCCAGCAGCCCTGGGGACAGCTACTATGGCTACACCTTC
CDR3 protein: CASSPGDSYYGYTF

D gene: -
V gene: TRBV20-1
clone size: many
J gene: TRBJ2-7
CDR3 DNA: TGCAGTGGCAGTTCCTACGAGCAGTACTTC
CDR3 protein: CSGSSYEQYF

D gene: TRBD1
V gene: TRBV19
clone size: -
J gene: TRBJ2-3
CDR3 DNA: TGTGCCAGTAGTCTGACAGGGTCTACGCAGTATTTT
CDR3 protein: CASSLTGSTQYF

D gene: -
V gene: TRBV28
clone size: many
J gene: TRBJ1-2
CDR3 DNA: TGTGCCAGCAGTGTGGGACTGTATGGCTACACCTTC
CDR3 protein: CASSVGLYGYTF

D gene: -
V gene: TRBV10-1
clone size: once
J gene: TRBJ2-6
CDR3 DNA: TGCGCCAGCAGTGAGTCGTTGGGCTCGGGGGCCAACGTCCTGACTTTC
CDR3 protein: CASSESLGSGANVLTF

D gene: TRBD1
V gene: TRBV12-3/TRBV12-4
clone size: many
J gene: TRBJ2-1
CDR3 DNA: TGTGCCAGCAGCCCCGGGACAGGGTGGGTGTATGAGCAGTTCTTC
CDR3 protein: CASSPGTGWVYEQFF

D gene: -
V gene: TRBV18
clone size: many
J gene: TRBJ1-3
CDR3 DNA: TGTGCCAGCTCACCACCGAAAAGAAGCTCTGGAAACACCATATATTTT
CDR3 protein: CASSPPKRSSGNTIYF

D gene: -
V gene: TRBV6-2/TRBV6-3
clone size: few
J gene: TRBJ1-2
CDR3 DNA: TGTGCCAGCAGTCTCCGGGTTGCGGGAGGCTATGGCTACACCTTC
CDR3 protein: CASSLRVAGGYGYTF

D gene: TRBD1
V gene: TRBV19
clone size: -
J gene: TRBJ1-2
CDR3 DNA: TGTGCCAGTAGCCCGGGACAGGTTTATGGCTACACCTTC
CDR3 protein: CASSPGQVYGYTF

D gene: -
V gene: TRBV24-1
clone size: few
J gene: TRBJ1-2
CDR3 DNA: TGTGCCACCAGTGCAAAGAGCTATGGCTACACCTTC
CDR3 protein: CATSAKSYGYTF

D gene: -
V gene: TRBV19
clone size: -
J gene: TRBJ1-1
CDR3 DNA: TGTGCCAGTAGTAAAGGGCAGCTCATGAACACTGAAGCTTTCTTT
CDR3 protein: CASSKGQLMNTEAFF

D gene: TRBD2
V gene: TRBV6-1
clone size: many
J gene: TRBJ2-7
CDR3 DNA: TGTGCCAGCAGTGTGGCGGGGGGGCGCCACTACGAGCAGTACTTC
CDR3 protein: CASSVAGGRHYEQYF

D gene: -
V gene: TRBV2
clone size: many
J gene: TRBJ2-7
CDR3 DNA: TGTGCCAGCGGAACAGGAGCCTACGAGCAGTACTTC
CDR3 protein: CASGTGAYEQYF

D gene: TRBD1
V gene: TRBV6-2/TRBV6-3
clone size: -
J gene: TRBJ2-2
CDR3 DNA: TGTGCCAGCAGAACAGGGGGTTGGAGCGGGGAGCTGTTTTTT
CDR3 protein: CASRTGGWSGELFF

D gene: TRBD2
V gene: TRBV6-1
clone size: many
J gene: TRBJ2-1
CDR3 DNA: TGTGCCAGCAGTTACCTGCGGGGGAGCTCCTACAATGAGCAGTTCTTC
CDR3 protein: CASSYLRGSSYNEQFF

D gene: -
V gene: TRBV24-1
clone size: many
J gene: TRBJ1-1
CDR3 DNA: TGTGCCACCAAATCCGGGGGGGCTGGTGACACTGAAGCTTTCTTT
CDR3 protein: CATKSGGAGDTEAFF

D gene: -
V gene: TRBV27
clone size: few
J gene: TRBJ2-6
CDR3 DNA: TGTGCCAGCAGTTTTCTGTGGCCCTCCGGAGGGGCCAACGTCCTGACTTTC
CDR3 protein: CASSFLWPSGGANVLTF

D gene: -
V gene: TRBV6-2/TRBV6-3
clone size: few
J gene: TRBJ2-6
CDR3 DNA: TGTGCCAGCAGTTACTTGGGTACTGGGGCCAACGTCCTGACTTTC
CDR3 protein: CASSYLGTGANVLTF

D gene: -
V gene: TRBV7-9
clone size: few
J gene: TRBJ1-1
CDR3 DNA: TGTGCCAGCAGCCTAACCCACTTTGAAGCTTTCTTT
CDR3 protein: CASSLTHFEAFF

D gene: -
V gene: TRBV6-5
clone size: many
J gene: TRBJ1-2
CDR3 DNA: TGTGCCAGCAGTTACCAGGGCGGCCCAGCTAACTATGGCTACACCTTC
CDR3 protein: CASSYQGGPANYGYTF

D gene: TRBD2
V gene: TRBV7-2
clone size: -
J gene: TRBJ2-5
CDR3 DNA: TGTGCCAGCAGCAGTAGCGGGGTAGCGGAAGAGACCCAGTACTTC
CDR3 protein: CASSSSGVAEETQYF

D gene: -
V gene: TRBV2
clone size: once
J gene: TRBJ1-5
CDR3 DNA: TGTGCCAGCAGGCGGACAGTGAGCAATCAGCCCCAGCATTTT
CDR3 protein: CASRRTVSNQPQHF

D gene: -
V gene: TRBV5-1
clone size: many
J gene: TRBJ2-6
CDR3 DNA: TGCGCCAGCAGCGCGGGACTTTACTCTGGGGCCAACGTCCTGACTTTC
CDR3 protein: CASSAGLYSGANVLTF

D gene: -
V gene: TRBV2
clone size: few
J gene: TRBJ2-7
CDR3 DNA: TGTGCCAGCAGAGGGTCAGACTCCTACGAGCAGTACTTC
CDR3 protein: CASRGSDSYEQYF

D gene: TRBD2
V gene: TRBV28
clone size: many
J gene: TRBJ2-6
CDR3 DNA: TGTGCCAGCAGTCCAAGACTAGCGGGAGACTACTCTGGGGCCAACGTCCTGACTTTC
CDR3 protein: CASSPRLAGDYSGANVLTF

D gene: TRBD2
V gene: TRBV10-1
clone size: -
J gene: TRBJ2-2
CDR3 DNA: TGCGCCAGCAGTTCCGCGGGAGGGCCGACCGGGGAGCTGTTTTTT
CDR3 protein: CASSSAGGPTGELFF

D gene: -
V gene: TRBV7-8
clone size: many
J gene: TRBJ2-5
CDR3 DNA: TGTGCCAGCAGTAAGGGGGTCAGGAGGAAACAAGAGACCCAGTACTTC
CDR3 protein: CASSKGVRRKQETQYF

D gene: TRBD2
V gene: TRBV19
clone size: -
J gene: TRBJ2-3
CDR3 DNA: TGTGCCAGTAGTAAAAAGCGGGAGGGCCTGTTGTCCACAGATACGCAGTATTTT
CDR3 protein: CASSKKREGLLSTDTQYF

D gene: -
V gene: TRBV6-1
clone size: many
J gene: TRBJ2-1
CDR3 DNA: TGTGCCAGCAGGCCCCGAACCGTACGGAGATTCGGCTACAATGAGCAGTTCTTC
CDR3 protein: CASRPRTVRRFGYNEQFF

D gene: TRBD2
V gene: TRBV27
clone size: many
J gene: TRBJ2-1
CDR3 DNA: TGTGCCAGCAGTTTCCTTTCTAGCGGACGATCCTACAATGAGCAGTTCTTC
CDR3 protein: CASSFLSSGRSYNEQFF

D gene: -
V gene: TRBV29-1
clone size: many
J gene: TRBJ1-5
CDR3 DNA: TGCAGCGTTCAGGCAGGGACGGATCAGCCCCAGCATTTT
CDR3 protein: CSVQAGTDQPQHF

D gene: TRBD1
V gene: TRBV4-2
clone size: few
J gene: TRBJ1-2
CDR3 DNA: TGTGCCAGCAGCCAAAAAGACAGGGGGGACTATGGCTACACCTTC
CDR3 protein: CASSQKDRGDYGYTF